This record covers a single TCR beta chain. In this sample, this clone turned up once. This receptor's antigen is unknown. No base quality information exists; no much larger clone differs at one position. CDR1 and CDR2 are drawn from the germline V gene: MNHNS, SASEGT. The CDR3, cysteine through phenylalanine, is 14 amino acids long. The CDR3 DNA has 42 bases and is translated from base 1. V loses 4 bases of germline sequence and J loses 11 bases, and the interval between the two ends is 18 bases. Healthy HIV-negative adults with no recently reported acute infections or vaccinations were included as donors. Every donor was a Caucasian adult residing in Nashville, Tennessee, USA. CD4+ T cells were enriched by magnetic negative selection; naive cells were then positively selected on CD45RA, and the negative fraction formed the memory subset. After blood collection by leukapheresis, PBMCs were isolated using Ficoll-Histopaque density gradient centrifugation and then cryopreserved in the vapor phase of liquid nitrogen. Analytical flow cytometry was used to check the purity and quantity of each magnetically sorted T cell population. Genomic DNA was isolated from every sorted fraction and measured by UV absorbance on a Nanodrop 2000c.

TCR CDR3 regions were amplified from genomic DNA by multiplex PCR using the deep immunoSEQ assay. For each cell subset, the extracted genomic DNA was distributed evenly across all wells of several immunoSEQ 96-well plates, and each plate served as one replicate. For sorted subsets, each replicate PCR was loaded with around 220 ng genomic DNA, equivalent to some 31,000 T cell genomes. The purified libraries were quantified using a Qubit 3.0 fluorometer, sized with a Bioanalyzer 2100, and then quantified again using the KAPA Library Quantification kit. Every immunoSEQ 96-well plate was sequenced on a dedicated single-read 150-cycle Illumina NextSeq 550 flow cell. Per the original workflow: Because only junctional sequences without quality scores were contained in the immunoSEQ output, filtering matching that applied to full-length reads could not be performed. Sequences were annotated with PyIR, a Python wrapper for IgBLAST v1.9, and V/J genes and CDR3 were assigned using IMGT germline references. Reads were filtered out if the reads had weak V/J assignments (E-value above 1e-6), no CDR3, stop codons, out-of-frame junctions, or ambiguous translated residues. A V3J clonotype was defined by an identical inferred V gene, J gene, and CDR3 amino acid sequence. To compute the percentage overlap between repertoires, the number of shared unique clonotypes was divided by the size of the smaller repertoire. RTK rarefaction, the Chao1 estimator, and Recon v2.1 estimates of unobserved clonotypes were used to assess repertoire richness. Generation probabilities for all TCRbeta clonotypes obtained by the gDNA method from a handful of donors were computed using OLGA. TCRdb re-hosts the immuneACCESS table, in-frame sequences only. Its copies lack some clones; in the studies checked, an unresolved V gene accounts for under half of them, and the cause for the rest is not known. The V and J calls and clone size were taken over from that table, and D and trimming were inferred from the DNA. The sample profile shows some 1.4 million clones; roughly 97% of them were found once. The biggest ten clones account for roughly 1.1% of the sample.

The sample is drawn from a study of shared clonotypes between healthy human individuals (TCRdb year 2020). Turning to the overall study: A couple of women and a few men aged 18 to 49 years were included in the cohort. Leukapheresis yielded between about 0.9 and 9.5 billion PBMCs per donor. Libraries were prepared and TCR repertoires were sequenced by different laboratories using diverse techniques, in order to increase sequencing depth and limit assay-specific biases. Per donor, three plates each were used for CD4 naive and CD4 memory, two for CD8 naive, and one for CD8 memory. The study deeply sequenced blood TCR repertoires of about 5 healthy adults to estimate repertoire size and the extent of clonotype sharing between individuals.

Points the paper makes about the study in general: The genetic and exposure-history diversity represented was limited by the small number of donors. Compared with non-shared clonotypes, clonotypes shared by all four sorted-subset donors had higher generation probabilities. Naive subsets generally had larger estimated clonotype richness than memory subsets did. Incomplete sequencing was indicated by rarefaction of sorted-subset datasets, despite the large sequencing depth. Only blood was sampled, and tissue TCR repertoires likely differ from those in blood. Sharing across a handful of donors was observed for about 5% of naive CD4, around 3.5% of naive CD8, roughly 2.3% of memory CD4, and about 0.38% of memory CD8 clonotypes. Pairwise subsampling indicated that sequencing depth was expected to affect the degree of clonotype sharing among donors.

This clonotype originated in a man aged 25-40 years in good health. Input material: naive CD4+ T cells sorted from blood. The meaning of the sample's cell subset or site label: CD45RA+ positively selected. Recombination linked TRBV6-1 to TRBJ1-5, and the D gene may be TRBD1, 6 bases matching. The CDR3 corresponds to CASSARGGREAQHF. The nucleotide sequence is TGTGCCAGCAGTGCCAGGGGCGGCCGCGAGGCCCAGCATTTT.